This T cell receptor beta chain was captured in a study of blood T cell repertoires in COVID-19. Looking at the study overall: Italy, Spain and the United States were the sources of the convalescent and acute COVID-19 samples.

The CDR3 consists of 15 residues. V was pared by 1 base and J by 8 bases, with 12 bases between. The germline gives CDR1 LGHDT, CDR2 YNNKEL (reference sequence). Per the original data handling: The authors estimated nucleated cell counts from reference gene primer amplification. Clones were sequenced by immunoSEQ multiplex PCR, and TCRdb holds only the in-frame ones, with some missing. Clone size and V and J calls were adopted from that table, with D and trimming inferred from the DNA. The sample lists about 80,000 clones, about 91% occurring once. The chain combines TRBV3-1 (or the pseudogene TRBV3-2) with TRBJ1-6, with D possibly being TRBD1 (5 bases). This clonotype originated in an elderly woman with acute or convalescent COVID-19. The sequencing sample was made of peripheral blood. CDR3 sequence reads: CASSQVQGWDSPLHF. In nucleotides, the CDR3 is TGTGCCAGCAGCCAAGTTCAGGGTTGGGATTCACCCCTCCACTTT.